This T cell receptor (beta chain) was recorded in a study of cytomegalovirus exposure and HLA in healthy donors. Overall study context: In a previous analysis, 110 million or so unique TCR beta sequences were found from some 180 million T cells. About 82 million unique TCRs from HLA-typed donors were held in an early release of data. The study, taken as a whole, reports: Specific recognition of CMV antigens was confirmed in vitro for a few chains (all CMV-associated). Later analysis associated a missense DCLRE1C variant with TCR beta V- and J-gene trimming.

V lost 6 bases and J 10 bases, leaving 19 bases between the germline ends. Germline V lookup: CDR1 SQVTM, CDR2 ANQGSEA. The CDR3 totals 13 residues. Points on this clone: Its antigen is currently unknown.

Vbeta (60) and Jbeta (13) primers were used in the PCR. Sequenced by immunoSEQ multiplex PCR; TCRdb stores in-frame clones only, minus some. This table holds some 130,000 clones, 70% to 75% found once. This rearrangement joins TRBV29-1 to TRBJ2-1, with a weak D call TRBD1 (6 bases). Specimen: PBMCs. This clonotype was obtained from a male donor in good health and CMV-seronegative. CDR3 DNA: TGCAGCGTGCCTCCCGGGACATTGGGCGAGCAGTTCTTC. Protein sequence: CSVPPGTLGEQFF.